The clone carrying this T cell receptor beta chain was found many times. The antigen is unknown. There are 16 residues in the CDR3. Germline CDR1 MNHEY, CDR2 SMNVEV (reference sequence). The V and J ends lost 6 bases and 4 bases, in that order; junction bases with no gene match: 13. The sample is drawn from a study of T cells in Graves' hyperthyroidism and ophthalmopathy. Study-level findings and limits: Most clonotypes expanded in the thyroid (above 0.001) were also present in blood. The model anticipated ophthalmopathy a median about six months pre-onset.

Amplification yielded TCR beta CDR3 regions, with RNA transcripts as the source. When the TCR CDR3 underwent first-round RT-PCR, the HTBI primer set was used. TCRdb reanalysed the multiplex PCR reads using MiXCR and keeps one entry per CDR3 protein. The repertoire includes fewer than 300,000 distinct CDR3 sequences, 20% to 25% of them detected once, and more than 25% sits in the top ten. The chain carries TRBV27 and TRBJ2-5, with 8 bases identical to TRBD2. Sequencing used blood. This receptor was identified in a man in his forties or fifties with Graves' hyperthyroidism that later progressed to Graves' ophthalmopathy. The CDR3 is CASRRWSGSGLETQYF. CDR3 nucleotide sequence: TGTGCCAGCAGACGGTGGAGCGGGAGCGGTTTAGAGACCCAGTACTTC.